This T cell receptor (beta chain) was recorded in a study of blood T cell repertoires in COVID-19 (dated by TCRdb to about 2020). Turning to the overall study: Samples covering the acute and convalescent phases of COVID-19 were provided by collaborators in the United States, Italy and Spain. The dataset comprised deeply sampled blood TCRbeta repertoires from subjects exposed to, actively infected with, or recovered from COVID-19. The material from the prospective study consisted of cDNA or gDNA derived from T cells, B-cell-depleted T cells, or PBMCs. The repertoires were released in a freely available public database intended as a resource for research on the immune response to SARS-CoV-2. The samples were drawn from the first 160 participants of the ongoing ImmuneRACE study and from some 1,300 subjects provided by 6 global collaborators. Nearly every sample came with metadata listing a de-identified subject ID, COVID-19 status, age in years and sex. Where available, HLA class I and class II types were obtained from metadata supplied by the sample provider rather than from assay-based typing. Broad study findings and their caveats: The quantity of clinical and demographic metadata differed by source and by participant and was supplied without curation.

Each collaborating institution followed its own protocols to collect whole blood in K2EDTA tubes. Collaborator samples were shipped for TCRbeta analysis as frozen whole blood, isolated PBMCs, or DNA extracted from either sample type. The immunoSEQ Assay, a bias-controlled multiplex PCR, was used to amplify TCRbeta CDR3 regions from genomic DNA. On the authors' methods: Within the assay, amplification of reference gene primers was used to estimate how many nucleated cells each sample contained. Sequence reads were collapsed and filtered to measure the absolute abundance of every unique TCRbeta CDR3 rearrangement. For each sample, productive Simpson clonality was calculated as the square root of Simpson's diversity index across productive rearrangements. TCRdb obtained this table from immuneACCESS and retained in-frame rearrangements with V and J assigned. These tables miss some clones; where compared with another copy, unresolved V genes account for less than half of the shortfall, and the remainder is unexplained. That table supplies the V and J calls and clone size; D and trimming were determined from the DNA. Within this sample are around 620,000 clones, with 90% of them counted one time only. More than 0.25% of the sample goes to the ten largest clones.

Notes on this clone: It lacks a known antigen. Qualities for individual bases were not recorded, and no much larger clone is one base off.

Relative to germline, V is 5 bases shorter and J is 0 bases shorter, with 20 bases between their ends. According to the germline V gene, CDR1 reads SGHTA and CDR2 reads FQGNSA. There are 17 amino acids in the CDR3, from cysteine to phenylalanine inclusive. Here the CDR3 DNA is all that survives: 51 bases in frame from base 1. This sequence originates from a woman under 30 with acute or convalescent COVID-19. The sequencing input was peripheral blood. The chain is made from TRBV7-2 and TRBJ2-7; a tentative D call is TRBD1 (7 bases match). The nucleotide sequence is TGTGCCAGCAGCATGGGATCACAGGGGAGGAGCTCCTACGAGCAGTACTTC. This gives the protein CASSMGSQGRSSYEQYF.